Following are 29 T cell receptor beta chains from one sample sequenced in a study of T-cell memory formation after mild COVID-19. From the 5' RACE reads, TCRdb called clonotypes with MiXCR, one entry per CDR3 protein. The repertoire consists of about 400,000 distinct CDR3 sequences, with more than 20% occurring once and the leading ten covering 8.5% to 10%. The specimen was PBMCs or a T cell subset sorted from them (not recorded which). These receptors were collected from an adult woman who had mild COVID-19 (a few samples of this study predate the infection). Cell type and time point are not known.

This clonotype came up a few times. This chain connects TRBV5-5 to TRBJ2-5; D remains unclear. The V end was cut by 4 bases, the J end by 5 bases, with 9 bases between. The CDR3 totals 12 residues. CDR1 and CDR2 from the germline V gene are SGHKS and YYEKEE (reference sequence). The CDR3 coding sequence is TGTGCCAGCAGCCCGGCGGCGGAGACCCAGTACTTC. Translated, it gives CASSPAAETQYF.

The DNA of the CDR3 is TGTGCCAGCAGCAAAAGGGCTGGGACCGCCGGACGGGGGCGGGAGTGGCATACGCAGTATTTT. It is translated as CASSKRAGTAGRGREWHTQYF. The chain uses TRBV21-1 and TRBJ2-3; the table names TRBD1, a call not compared with the DNA. TRBV21-1 is noted as a pseudogene. The CDR3 contains 21 residues.

This clonotype has just a few counts. The chain joins TRBV5-1 to TRBJ2-7, with a weak D call TRBD2 (5 bases). V dropped 1 base and J dropped 5 bases, with 13 bases sitting between them. This CDR3 is 14 amino acids long. Germline CDR1 SGHRS, CDR2 YFSETQ. The CDR3 bases are TGCGCCAGCAGCTTGAGCCAGGAGAGGGACGAGCAGTACTTC. This codes for CASSLSQERDEQYF.

This chain links TRBV7-9 with TRBJ1-2, with a tentative D call TRBD1 (6 bases). The CDR3 extends over 14 amino acids. Trimming pared 1 base from V and 8 bases from J, leaving 14 bases between. Germline CDR1 is SEHNR and CDR2 is FQNEAQ (reference sequence). The CDR3 sequence is CASSLGRSGGGYTF. In DNA, the CDR3 is TGTGCCAGCAGCTTAGGACGGTCCGGGGGCGGCTACACCTTC.

The gene calls are TRBV5-1 and TRBJ2-1, with 10 bases that match TRBD2. Germline CDR1 is SGHRS and CDR2 is YFSETQ. The CDR3 totals 15 residues. Germline trimming cut 2 bases from V and 5 bases from J; bases unmatched to any gene: 4. CDR3 in amino acids: CASSFGLAADNEQFF. CDR3 in DNA: TGCGCCAGCAGCTTCGGACTAGCGGCAGACAATGAGCAGTTCTTC.

This clonotype is a singleton in its sample. The chain has TRBV9 and TRBJ1-4; D remains ambiguous. This CDR3 contains 15 residues. V was clipped by 3 bases and J by 2 bases, with 11 bases between them. Germline V lookup: CDR1 SGDLS, CDR2 YYNGEE. CDR3: CASSAGPPTNEKLFF. The CDR3 coding sequence is TGTGCCAGCAGCGCGGGCCCCCCGACTAATGAAAAACTGTTTTTT.

This chain connects TRBV3-1 to TRBJ2-2; possible D gene TRBD2, 6 bases. V lost 5 bases, J lost 0 bases, and 10 bases lay in between. This CDR3 comprises 15 residues. Looked up from germline, CDR1 is LGHDT and CDR2 is YNNKEL (reference sequence). CDR3 nucleotides: TGTGCCAGCAGCGCCCGGGACTCGAACACCGGGGAGCTGTTTTTT. Amino acids: CASSARDSNTGELFF.

There are many counts of this clonotype. The gene calls are TRBV7-8 and TRBJ2-3; D unresolved. Trimming shortened V by 5 bases and J by 2 bases, and 17 bases separated the two germline ends. The germline V gene has CDR1 SGHVS and CDR2 FQNEAQ. This CDR3 spans 16 amino acids. The CDR3 nucleotides read TGTGCCAGCAGCACGACCCGGCCTACGACCACAGATACGCAGTATTTT. It encodes CASSTTRPTTTDTQYF.

V usage is TRBV20-1 and J usage is TRBJ2-7, with TRBD2 matching 11 bases. V trimming: 3 bases; J trimming: 9 bases; junction bases outside the gene matches: 7. This CDR3 has 13 residues. CDR1 is DFQATT and CDR2 is SNEGSKA in the germline V gene (reference sequence). CDR3 in DNA: TGCAGTGCTAGGGCGACTAGCGGGACTGTGCAGTACTTC. This gives the protein CSARATSGTVQYF.

In its sample, this clonotype was seen a few times. This chain joins TRBV24-1 and TRBJ2-3, with no clear D. Germline V CDR1 and CDR2: KGHDR, SFDVKD. The V gene lost 7 bases and the J gene lost 7 bases, with 8 bases spanning the gap. This CDR3 region has 11 residues. CDR3 protein: CATRGGYTQYF. The CDR3 region has the DNA TGTGCCACCAGGGGTGGCTATACGCAGTATTTT.

The V call is TRBV15, the J call TRBJ1-2, with D perhaps TRBD1 (6 bases). The germline CDR1 and CDR2 sequences are LNHNV and YYDKDF (reference sequence). V lost 1 base and J 2 bases, leaving 8 bases between the germline ends. This CDR3 has 14 residues. The CDR3 nucleotides are TGTGCCACCAGCAGAGGTCAGGGGAACTATGGCTACACCTTC. Protein: CATSRGQGNYGYTF. Together with reference TRBV15 and TRBJ1-2, the CDR3 gives the full variable domain: DAMVIQNPRYQVTQFGKPVTLSCSQTLNHNVMYWYQQKSSQAPKLLFHYYDKDFNNEADTPDNFQSRRPNTSFCFLDIRSPGLGDTAMYLCATSRGQGNYGYTFGSGTRLTVV.

This clonotype occurred a few times. This chain links TRBV7-9 with TRBJ1-2; 9 positions match TRBD1. There are 16 residues in the CDR3. Germline CDR1 is SEHNR and CDR2 is FQNEAQ (reference sequence). Trimming took 2 bases from V and 5 from J; bases not matched to a gene: 9. The CDR3 sequence is CASSLSGTGNYYGYTF. The CDR3 DNA is TGTGCCAGCAGCTTAAGTGGGACAGGGAACTATTATGGCTACACCTTC.

This clonotype has a handful of counts. The genes are TRBV7-9 and TRBJ1-1, with D unclear. This CDR3 has 14 amino acids. The V and J ends lost 1 base and 10 bases respectively, with 16 bases between them. CDR1 is SEHNR, CDR2 FQNEAQ, per germline (reference sequence). CDR3: CASSLGVGEVGAFF. The CDR3 DNA follows: TGTGCCAGCAGCTTAGGAGTGGGAGAGGTAGGAGCTTTCTTT.

This clonotype was observed a handful of times. The rearrangement uses TRBV24-1 and TRBJ2-1; the D call may be TRBD1 or TRBD2 (5 bases each). This CDR3 is 13 amino acids long. Looked up from germline, CDR1 is KGHDR and CDR2 is SFDVKD. V was shortened by 9 bases and J by 1 base, with 9 bases between the two germline ends. The DNA of the CDR3 is TGTGCCACCGGGGACCCATCCTACAATGAGCAGTTCTTC. Amino acids: CATGDPSYNEQFF.

The chain combines TRBV4-1 with TRBJ1-1; 10 bases are shared with TRBD1. The CDR3 contains 16 residues. Losses at the gene ends were 6 bases for V and 10 bases for J; bases not matched to a gene: 17. From germline, CDR1 is MGHRA and CDR2 YSYEKL. Written as DNA, the CDR3 is TGCGCCAGCAGGCCTCTCCCTTCCGGGACAGGGGATGGAGCTTTCTTT. Translating it yields CASRPLPSGTGDGAFF.

This clonotype was detected only a few times. This rearrangement joins TRBV7-3 to TRBJ2-1; 10 bases align to TRBD2. This CDR3 spans 16 amino acids. J gave up 7 bases and V 5 bases, and 11 bases lay outside the gene matches. Germline V CDR1 and CDR2: SGHTA, FQGTGA. In DNA form, the CDR3 reads TGTGCCAGCAGCCCGACCTTAGCGGGGGGCCCTAATGAGCAGTTCTTC. This gives the protein CASSPTLAGGPNEQFF. The variable domain in full, with the rest retrieved from reference TRBV7-3 and TRBJ2-1, is GAGVSQTPSNKVTEKGKYVELRCDPISGHTALYWYRQSLGQGPEFLIYFQGTGAADDSGLPNDRFFAVRPEGSVSTLKIQRTERGDSAVYLCASSPTLAGGPNEQFFGPGTRLTVL.

The rearrangement links TRBV4-3 to TRBJ1-1; D may be TRBD1 (5 bases). Germline V lookup: CDR1 LGHNA, CDR2 YSLEER. This CDR3 has 15 residues. V lost 3 bases, J lost 1 base, and 12 bases lay in between. DNA for the CDR3: TGCGCCAGCAGCCAGAATTGGGGGGGGAACACTGAAGCTTTCTTT. As protein: CASSQNWGGNTEAFF.

This clonotype has a handful of counts. This chain uses TRBV11-2 with TRBJ2-2; 9 bases are a match to TRBD1. The germline gives CDR1 SGHAT, CDR2 FQNNGV. With 6 bases clipped from V and 3 bases from J, the junction kept 5 bases outside the gene matches. This CDR3 comprises 15 residues. CDR3 sequence reads: CASSRQGVDTGELFF. Written as DNA, the CDR3 is TGTGCCAGCAGTCGACAGGGGGTGGACACCGGGGAGCTGTTTTTT. The whole variable domain, filled in from reference TRBV11-2 and TRBJ2-2, reads EAGVAQSPRYKIIEKRQSVAFWCNPISGHATLYWYQQILGQGPKLLIQFQNNGVVDDSQLPKDRFSAERLKGVDSTLKIQPAKLEDSAVYLCASSRQGVDTGELFFGEGSRLTVL.

This clonotype was found a few times. This rearrangement joins TRBV5-1 to TRBJ2-5, with 9 bases matching TRBD2. The CDR3 consists of 15 residues. The trim removed 4 bases at V and 5 bases at J, leaving 9 bases unmatched. Germline V gives CDR1 SGHRS, CDR2 YFSETQ. CDR3 DNA: TGCGCCAGCAGCCCGGTAGCGGGAGCGGGGGAGACCCAGTACTTC. Protein sequence: CASSPVAGAGETQYF.

The chain joins TRBV2 to TRBJ2-1; D is undetermined. The CDR3 sequence is 12 residues long. Germline CDR1 is SNHLY and CDR2 is FYNNEI. Trimming shortened V by 3 bases and J by 6 bases, and 6 bases separated the two germline ends. The CDR3: CASSEAANEQFF. As DNA, the CDR3 is TGTGCCAGCAGTGAGGCAGCCAATGAGCAGTTCTTC.

The J gene is TRBJ1-2, the V gene TRBV29-1, with a possible D match to TRBD1 (6 bases). This CDR3 region has 13 residues. The germline V gene encodes CDR1 SQVTM and CDR2 ANQGSEA. V lost 1 base, J lost 3 bases, and 9 bases lay in between. The CDR3 coding sequence is TGCAGCGTTGAAGCGGCAGGGGACTATGGCTACACCTTC. It codes for CSVEAAGDYGYTF.

The chain uses TRBV20-1 and TRBJ2-3; weak D call: TRBD1 (7 bases). Germline assignment: CDR1 DFQATT and CDR2 SNEGSKA (reference sequence). V dropped 3 bases and J dropped 0 bases, with 22 bases sitting between them. This CDR3 comprises 18 residues. This CDR3 is CSASGPIRGALSTDTQYF. The CDR3 region has the DNA TGCAGTGCTAGTGGACCTATCAGGGGGGCCCTAAGCACAGATACGCAGTATTTT.

This clonotype was seen a handful of times. The J gene is TRBJ1-2, the V gene TRBV7-2; possible D gene TRBD1, 5 bases. Trimming removed 0 bases at V and 4 bases at J, with 12 bases between. Germline CDR1 SGHTA, CDR2 FQGNSA. CDR3 length equals 15 residues. CDR3 protein: CASSLAVRGIYGYTF. The CDR3 DNA reads as TGTGCCAGCAGCTTAGCCGTCCGGGGCATCTATGGCTACACCTTC. The entire variable domain, with the rest obtained from reference TRBV7-2 and TRBJ1-2, is as follows: GAGVSQSPSNKVTEKGKDVELRCDPISGHTALYWYRQSLGQGLEFLIYFQGNSAPDKSGLPSDRFSAERTGGSVSTLTIQRTQQEDSAVYLCASSLAVRGIYGYTFGSGTRLTVV.

The CDR3 nucleotides read TGTGCCAGCAAGAGACAGGGGGCGAAGGCTGAGCAGTTCTTC. Residues: CASKRQGAKAEQFF. The V gene is TRBV12-3 or TRBV12-4, the J gene TRBJ2-1, with TRBD1 matching over 10 bases. CDR3 length: 14 residues. Trimming removed 7 bases from V and 9 bases from J; junction bases left unmatched: 9.

The chain couples TRBV6-2 or TRBV6-3 to TRBJ2-2, with D uncertain. CDR3 length: 13 residues. The germline V and J ends were trimmed by 7 bases and 5 bases, with 11 bases remaining between them. Looked up from germline, CDR1 is MNHEY and CDR2 is SVGEGT. The CDR3 DNA reads TGTGCCAGCATCATTGGGTTAACCGGGGAGCTGTTTTTT. Protein: CASIIGLTGELFF.

A few counts support this clonotype. This chain uses TRBV20-1 with TRBJ1-1; TRBD1 is a possible D gene (6 bases). CDR3 length equals 13 residues. V shed 5 bases and J shed 0 bases, with 10 bases lying between them. The germline V gene encodes CDR1 DFQATT and CDR2 SNEGSKA (reference sequence). CDR3 DNA: TGCAGTGCTCTCGGGACATTGAACACTGAAGCTTTCTTT. Amino acids: CSALGTLNTEAFF.

The table lists this clonotype with a few counts. The CDR3 nucleotides are TGTGCCAGCAGTTTCCTACAGGTCCCGATGCTCAATGAGCAGTTCTTC. It encodes CASSFLQVPMLNEQFF. This rearrangement joins TRBV12-3 or TRBV12-4 to TRBJ2-1; maybe TRBD1 (5 bases). The CDR3 is made up of 16 amino acids. Trimming stripped 3 bases from V and 6 bases from J, with 18 bases between.

This clonotype was seen many times. The chain is built from TRBV19 and TRBJ1-2; a weak D match, TRBD1 (5 bases). Trimming left V 4 bases short and J 5 bases short, with 17 bases between. The CDR3 totals 15 residues. Germline V gene sequence: CDR1 LNHDA, CDR2 SQIVND (reference sequence). For the CDR3, the DNA is TGTGCCAGTAGTACCAACCCCCGGGGGTCGTATGGCTACACCTTC. This codes for CASSTNPRGSYGYTF. The full variable domain, rest sourced from reference TRBV19 and TRBJ1-2, is DGGITQSPKYLFRKEGQNVTLSCEQNLNHDAMYWYRQDPGQGLRLIYYSQIVNDFQKGDIAEGYSVSREKKESFPLTVTSAQKNPTAFYLCASSTNPRGSYGYTFGSGTRLTVV.

V usage is TRBV12-3 or TRBV12-4 and J usage is TRBJ2-3, with D possibly TRBD2 on 5 matching bases. CDR3 length equals 12 residues. Trimming took off 6 bases at V and 8 bases at J, with 12 bases between the two ends. The CDR3 sequence: CASRRFEGTQYF. In DNA form, the CDR3 reads TGTGCCAGCAGACGCTTTGAGGGTACGCAGTATTTT.